This T cell receptor beta chain comes out of a study of blood T cell repertoires in COVID-19. Profiling relied on immunoSEQ multiplex PCR, and the TCRdb table lists in-frame clones only, not all of them. The sample has around 160,000 clones, 75% to 90% seen once; the top ten hold approximately 4%. The CDR3 covers 12 residues. Trimming pared 6 bases from V and 8 bases from J, leaving 10 bases between. Germline CDR1 reads LNHDA; CDR2 reads SQIVND (reference sequence). Sequencing input: PBMCs or T cells enriched from blood (not recorded which). The TCR comes from a woman aged 40 to 55 who had been exposed to COVID-19. This chain links TRBV19 with TRBJ1-4; no reliable D call. The CDR3 DNA follows: TGTGCCAGTAGAGTTGGGAGAGAAAAACTGTTTTTT. Protein product: CASRVGREKLFF.